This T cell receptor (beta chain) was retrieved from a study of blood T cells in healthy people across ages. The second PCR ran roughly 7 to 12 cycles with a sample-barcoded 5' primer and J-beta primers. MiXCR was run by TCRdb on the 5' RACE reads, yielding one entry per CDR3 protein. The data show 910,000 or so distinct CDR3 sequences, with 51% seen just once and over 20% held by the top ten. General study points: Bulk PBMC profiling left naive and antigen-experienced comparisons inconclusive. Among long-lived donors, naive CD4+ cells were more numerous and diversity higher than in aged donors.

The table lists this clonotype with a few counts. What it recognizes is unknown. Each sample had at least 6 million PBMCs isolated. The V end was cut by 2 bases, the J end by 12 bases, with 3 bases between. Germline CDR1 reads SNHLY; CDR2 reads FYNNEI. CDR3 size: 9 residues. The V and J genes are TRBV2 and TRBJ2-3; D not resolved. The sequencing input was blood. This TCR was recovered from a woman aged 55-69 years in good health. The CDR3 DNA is TGTGCCAGCAGTGAACTCCAGTATTTT. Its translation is CASSELQYF.